These T cell receptor beta chains were read from a single sample in a study of blood T cell repertoires in COVID-19. TCRdb keeps only in-frame clones here, not all; method: immunoSEQ multiplex PCR. In the table there are nearly 110,000 clones, approximately 80% of which are singletons. The sequenced sample was peripheral blood. The origin of the receptors is a man at least 80 years old with COVID-19, enrolled during active disease. CDR3s include the opening cysteine and the closing phenylalanine or tryptophan. The D gene is left open where the match is weak. The size entry is marked missing in some rows and otherwise reads once, few, many or a size class.

cdr3_aa | cdr3_nt | v_call | clone_size | j_call | d_call
CATAPYRGYADTQYF | TGTGCCACCGCACCATACAGGGGATATGCAGATACGCAGTATTTT | TRBV15 | NA | TRBJ2-3 | TRBD1
CASSSSGRAKQETQYF | TGTGCCAGCAGCTCTAGCGGGAGGGCTAAACAAGAGACCCAGTACTTC | TRBV7-3 | NA | TRBJ2-5 | TRBD2
CASSLGGNYGYTF | TGTGCCAGCAGCTTAGGAGGGAACTATGGCTACACCTTC | TRBV5-4 | once | TRBJ1-2 | NA
CASSGLAGAYEQYF | TGCGCCAGCAGTGGACTAGCGGGGGCCTACGAGCAGTACTTC | TRBV10-2 | NA | TRBJ2-7 | TRBD2
CASSLRFPGDREAYEQYF | TGTGCCAGCAGTTTGAGGTTCCCAGGGGACAGGGAGGCCTACGAGCAGTACTTC | TRBV27 | NA | TRBJ2-7 | TRBD1
CASSPSDRRAKNIQYF | TGCGCCAGCAGCCCTTCAGACCGGCGGGCCAAAAACATTCAGTACTTC | TRBV4-1 | NA | TRBJ2-4 | NA
CASSPFTGGSGNTIYF | TGCGCCAGCAGTCCGTTCACAGGGGGTTCTGGAAACACCATATATTTT | TRBV5-1 | few | TRBJ1-3 | TRBD1
CASSPRRLYGYTF | TGTGCCAGCTCACCAAGGAGGTTGTATGGCTACACCTTC | TRBV18 | NA | TRBJ1-2 | NA
CASSYSLRSGGADTQYF | TGTGCCAGCAGTTACTCTCTGAGGAGCGGGGGGGCAGATACGCAGTATTTT | TRBV6-2/TRBV6-3 | NA | TRBJ2-3 | TRBD2
CASSEGVRGYEQYF | TGTGCCAGCAGTGAAGGGGTCAGGGGATACGAGCAGTACTTC | TRBV6-1 | NA | TRBJ2-7 | NA
CASSVTSGRSYEQYF | TGTGCCAGTAGTGTTACTAGCGGGAGGTCTTATGAGCAGTACTTC | TRBV19 | NA | TRBJ2-7 | TRBD2
CASSLPIAGAGETQYF | TGCGCCAGCAGCTTACCCATAGCGGGAGCGGGAGAGACCCAGTACTTC | TRBV5-1 | NA | TRBJ2-5 | TRBD2
CASSLARGFVAEQYF | TGTGCCAGCAGCTTGGCCCGGGGGTTCGTTGCCGAGCAGTACTTC | TRBV5-4 | few | TRBJ2-7 | NA
CASSLGRAAVEQFF | TGTGCCAGCAGTTTGGGTCGTGCGGCGGTTGAGCAGTTCTTC | TRBV5-6 | NA | TRBJ2-1 | NA
CASSIEVRGRYEQYF | TGTGCCAGTAGTATTGAGGTCAGGGGCCGGTACGAGCAGTACTTC | TRBV19 | NA | TRBJ2-7 | NA
CSGDSYMNTEAFF | TGCAGCGGGGACAGTTACATGAACACTGAAGCTTTCTTT | TRBV29-1 | once | TRBJ1-1 | TRBD1
CASSAGRGNTIYF | TGTGCCAGCAGCGCGGGCCGTGGAAACACCATATATTTT | TRBV28 | few | TRBJ1-3 | NA
CSVARGTNYGYTF | TGCAGCGTTGCACGCGGAACTAACTATGGCTACACCTTC | TRBV29-1 | NA | TRBJ1-2 | NA
CASSLLLSGEQYF | TGCGCCAGCAGCCTCCTACTTTCGGGAGAGCAGTACTTC | TRBV5-1 | NA | TRBJ2-7 | NA
CASSSTGQGLFDEKLFF | TGTGCCAGCAGTTCTACGGGACAGGGTCTTTTTGATGAAAAACTGTTTTTT | TRBV28 | NA | TRBJ1-4 | TRBD1
CASSFGLADYEQYF | TGTGCCAGCAGTTTCGGGCTAGCGGACTACGAGCAGTACTTC | TRBV28 | NA | TRBJ2-7 | TRBD2
CASKGQGLRNSPLHF | TGTGCCAGCAAAGGACAGGGACTCCGGAATTCACCCCTCCACTTT | TRBV28 | NA | TRBJ1-6 | TRBD1
CASSVQGARDNEQFF | TGTGCCAGCAGCGTACAGGGGGCAAGGGACAATGAGCAGTTCTTC | TRBV9 | once | TRBJ2-1 | TRBD1
CASSPFEGAQSYEQYF | TGTGCCAGCAGCCCATTTGAGGGGGCGCAATCCTACGAGCAGTACTTC | TRBV9 | NA | TRBJ2-7 | TRBD1
CAWSVNSNQPQHF | TGTGCCTGGAGTGTTAATAGCAATCAGCCCCAGCATTTT | TRBV30 | few | TRBJ1-5 | NA
CASSSPQGGQETQYF | TGTGCCAGCAGCTCACCCCAAGGGGGCCAAGAGACCCAGTACTTC | TRBV13 | NA | TRBJ2-5 | NA
CASSLAFGGAVDTEAFF | TGCGCCAGCAGCTTGGCTTTTGGGGGCGCGGTTGACACTGAAGCTTTCTTT | TRBV5-1 | NA | TRBJ1-1 | NA
CASQVYNEQFF | TGTGCCTCCCAGGTTTACAATGAGCAGTTCTTC | TRBV10-3 | once | TRBJ2-1 | NA
CASSTPPGALRYNEKLFF | TGTGCCAGCAGTACACCACCCGGAGCCCTACGGTATAATGAAAAACTGTTTTTT | TRBV25-1 | NA | TRBJ1-4 | NA
CSVEERAGFETQYF | TGCAGCGTTGAAGAACGAGCGGGATTCGAGACCCAGTACTTC | TRBV29-1 | NA | TRBJ2-5 | TRBD2
CATSPRQAVKNIQYF | TGTGCCACCAGCCCGCGCCAAGCGGTGAAAAACATTCAGTACTTC | TRBV15 | NA | TRBJ2-4 | NA
CASSERGTTQYF | TGTGCCAGCAGTGAACGGGGGACCACCCAGTACTTC | TRBV6-1 | NA | TRBJ2-5 | NA
CASTGTGGREQYF | TGCGCCAGCACCGGGACAGGGGGGCGCGAGCAGTACTTC | TRBV5-1 | NA | TRBJ2-7 | TRBD1
CASSLAPSGGELFF | TGCGCCAGCAGCTTGGCCCCTAGTGGCGGGGAGCTGTTTTTT | TRBV5-1 | NA | TRBJ2-2 | NA
CASSSPGSSYNSPLHF | TGTGCCAGCAGTTCTCCCGGGAGCTCCTATAATTCACCCCTCCACTTT | TRBV28 | NA | TRBJ1-6 | NA
CASSSGGLLGAFF | TGTGCCAGCAGCTCCGGGGGGCTGCTTGGAGCTTTCTTT | TRBV13 | NA | TRBJ1-1 | NA
CATSDPGQGSSGANVLTF | TGTGCCACCAGTGATCCAGGACAGGGGAGCTCTGGGGCCAACGTCCTGACTTTC | TRBV24-1 | NA | TRBJ2-6 | TRBD1
CASSLKGGGGEKLFF | TGTGCCAGCAGCTTGAAAGGTGGGGGAGGAGAAAAACTGTTTTTT | TRBV5-4 | NA | TRBJ1-4 | NA
CATSTDSNYGYTF | TGTGCCACCAGCACTGACAGTAACTATGGCTACACCTTC | TRBV15 | few | TRBJ1-2 | NA
CASSLGGHLNTEAFF | TGTGCCAGCTCACTTGGGGGACACCTAAACACTGAAGCTTTCTTT | TRBV18 | NA | TRBJ1-1 | NA
CASSYGTGDSPLHF | TGTGCCAGCTCCTACGGGACAGGGGATTCACCCCTCCACTTT | TRBV19 | NA | TRBJ1-6 | TRBD1
CASSLGLARGEQYF | TGCGCCAGCAGCCTGGGACTAGCGAGAGGCGAGCAGTACTTC | TRBV5-1 | NA | TRBJ2-7 | TRBD2
CASSLGGRGTDTQYF | TGTGCCAGCAGTTTAGGAGGGAGGGGCACAGATACGCAGTATTTT | TRBV27 | few | TRBJ2-3 | TRBD2
CASSLALQGNTGELFF | TGCGCCAGCAGCTTGGCCCTCCAGGGTAACACCGGGGAGCTGTTTTTT | TRBV5-1 | NA | TRBJ2-2 | NA
CASSPVGSSSYNEQFF | TGTGCCAGCAGCCCAGTGGGCTCTTCCTCCTACAATGAGCAGTTCTTC | TRBV7-2 | NA | TRBJ2-1 | NA
CASSLTVSADTQYF | TGTGCCAGCAGCTTGACAGTGTCGGCAGATACGCAGTATTTT | TRBV7-9 | NA | TRBJ2-3 | NA
CAWSTGHNSYNEQFF | TGTGCCTGGAGCACAGGACATAACTCCTACAATGAGCAGTTCTTC | TRBV30 | NA | TRBJ2-1 | NA
CSVEGGQGADTQYF | TGCAGCGTTGAAGGGGGACAGGGTGCAGATACGCAGTATTTT | TRBV29-1 | NA | TRBJ2-3 | TRBD1
CASSATSGSFTGEQFF | TGTGCCAGTAGTGCCACTAGCGGGAGTTTTACCGGTGAGCAGTTCTTC | TRBV19 | few | TRBJ2-1 | TRBD2
CASSVALAAGELFF | TGTGCCAGCAGCGTCGCTCTAGCGGCCGGGGAGCTGTTTTTT | TRBV5-4 | NA | TRBJ2-2 | TRBD2